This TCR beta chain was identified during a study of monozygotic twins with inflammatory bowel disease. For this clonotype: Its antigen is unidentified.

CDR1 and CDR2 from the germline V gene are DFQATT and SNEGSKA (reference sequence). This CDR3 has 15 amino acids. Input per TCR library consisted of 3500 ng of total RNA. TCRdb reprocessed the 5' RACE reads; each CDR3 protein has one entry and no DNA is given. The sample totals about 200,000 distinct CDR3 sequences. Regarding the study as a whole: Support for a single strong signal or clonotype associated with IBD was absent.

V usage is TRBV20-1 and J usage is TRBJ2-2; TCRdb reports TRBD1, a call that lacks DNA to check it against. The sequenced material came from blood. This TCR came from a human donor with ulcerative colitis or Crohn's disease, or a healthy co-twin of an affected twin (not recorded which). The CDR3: CSAEGGGGGYGELFF.